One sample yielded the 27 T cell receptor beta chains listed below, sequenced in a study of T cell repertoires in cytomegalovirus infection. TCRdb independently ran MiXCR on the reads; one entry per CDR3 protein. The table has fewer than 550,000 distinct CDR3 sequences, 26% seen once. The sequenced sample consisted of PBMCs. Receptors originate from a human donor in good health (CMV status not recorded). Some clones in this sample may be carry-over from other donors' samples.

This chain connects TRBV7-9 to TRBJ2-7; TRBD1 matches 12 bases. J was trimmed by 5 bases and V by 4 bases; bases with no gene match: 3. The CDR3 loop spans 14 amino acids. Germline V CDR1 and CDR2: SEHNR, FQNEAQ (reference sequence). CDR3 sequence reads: CASSSRDRGHEQYF. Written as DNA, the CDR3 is TGTGCCAGCAGCTCCCGGGACAGGGGGCACGAGCAGTACTTC.

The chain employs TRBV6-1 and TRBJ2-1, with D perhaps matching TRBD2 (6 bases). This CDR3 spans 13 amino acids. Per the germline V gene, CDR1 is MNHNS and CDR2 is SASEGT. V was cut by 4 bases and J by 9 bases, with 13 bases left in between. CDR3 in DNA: TGTGCCAGCAGTGGACTAGTACGCAGTGAGCAGTTCTTC. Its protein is CASSGLVRSEQFF.

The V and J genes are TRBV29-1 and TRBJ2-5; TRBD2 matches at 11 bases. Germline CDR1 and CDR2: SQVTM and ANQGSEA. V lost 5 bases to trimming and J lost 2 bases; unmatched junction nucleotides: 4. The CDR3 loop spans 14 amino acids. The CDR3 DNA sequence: TGCAGCGTTTGGACTAGCGGGCTGCAAGAGACCCAGTACTTC. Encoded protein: CSVWTSGLQETQYF.

CDR3 loop: CASRGTSPTTDTQYF. Written as DNA, the CDR3 is TGTGCCAGCAGAGGGACTAGCCCCACCACAGATACGCAGTATTTT. V usage is TRBV2 and J usage is TRBJ2-3, with 9 nucleotides matching TRBD2. The V gene end was trimmed by 6 bases and the J gene end by 2 bases; junction bases not matched to a gene: 6. This CDR3 has 15 residues. Per the germline V gene, CDR1 is SNHLY and CDR2 is FYNNEI.

CDR3 residues: CASSNPDYEQYF. In DNA form, the CDR3 reads TGTGCCAGCAGTAACCCAGACTACGAGCAGTACTTC. The chain combines TRBV6-2 or TRBV6-3 with TRBJ2-7; D remains ambiguous. The CDR3 is 12 residues long. Germline V CDR1 and CDR2: MNHEY, SVGEGT. V lost 5 bases, J lost 3 bases, and 8 bases lay in between.

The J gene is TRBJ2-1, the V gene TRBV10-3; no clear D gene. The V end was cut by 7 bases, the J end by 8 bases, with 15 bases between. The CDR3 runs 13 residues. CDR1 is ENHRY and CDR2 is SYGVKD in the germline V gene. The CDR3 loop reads CAITADPIHEQFF. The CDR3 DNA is TGTGCCATCACTGCGGATCCGATTCATGAGCAGTTCTTC.

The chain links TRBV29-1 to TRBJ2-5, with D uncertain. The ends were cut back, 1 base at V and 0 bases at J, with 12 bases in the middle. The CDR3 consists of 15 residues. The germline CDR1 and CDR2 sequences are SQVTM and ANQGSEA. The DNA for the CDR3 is TGCAGCGTTGAAGGAAGCGAACCGTACCAAGAGACCCAGTACTTC. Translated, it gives CSVEGSEPYQETQYF.

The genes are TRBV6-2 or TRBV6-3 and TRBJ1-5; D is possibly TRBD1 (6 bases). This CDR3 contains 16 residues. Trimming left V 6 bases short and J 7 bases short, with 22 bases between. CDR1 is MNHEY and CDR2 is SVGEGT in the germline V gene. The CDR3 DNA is TGTGCCAGCAGCCCGCCCTTTCTGGGGGGCGGACAGCCCCAGCATTTT. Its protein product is CASSPPFLGGGQPQHF.

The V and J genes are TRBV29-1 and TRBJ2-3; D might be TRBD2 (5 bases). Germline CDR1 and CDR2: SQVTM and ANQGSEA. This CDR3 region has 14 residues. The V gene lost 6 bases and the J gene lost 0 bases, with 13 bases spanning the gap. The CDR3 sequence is CSVRTGSSTDTQYF. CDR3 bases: TGCAGCGTAAGGACTGGATCTAGCACAGATACGCAGTATTTT.

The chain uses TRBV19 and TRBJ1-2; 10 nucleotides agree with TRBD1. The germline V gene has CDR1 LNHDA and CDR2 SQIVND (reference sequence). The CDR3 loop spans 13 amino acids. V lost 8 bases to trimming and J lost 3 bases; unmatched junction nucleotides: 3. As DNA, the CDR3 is TGTGCCAGTCGGGGACAGGGGCACTATGGCTACACCTTC. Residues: CASRGQGHYGYTF.

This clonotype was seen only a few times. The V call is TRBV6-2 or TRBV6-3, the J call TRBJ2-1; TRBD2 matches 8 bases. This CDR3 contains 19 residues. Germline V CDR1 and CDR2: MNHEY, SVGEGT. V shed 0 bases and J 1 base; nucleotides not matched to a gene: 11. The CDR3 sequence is CASSYSNSGGGASYNEQFF. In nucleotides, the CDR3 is TGTGCCAGCAGTTACTCCAACAGCGGGGGAGGGGCATCCTACAATGAGCAGTTCTTC.

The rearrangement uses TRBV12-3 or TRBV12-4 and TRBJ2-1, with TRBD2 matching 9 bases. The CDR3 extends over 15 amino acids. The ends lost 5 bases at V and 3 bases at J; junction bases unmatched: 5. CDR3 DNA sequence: TGTGCCAGCAGTCTGGGACTAGCTTTCTACAATGAGCAGTTCTTC. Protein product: CASSLGLAFYNEQFF.

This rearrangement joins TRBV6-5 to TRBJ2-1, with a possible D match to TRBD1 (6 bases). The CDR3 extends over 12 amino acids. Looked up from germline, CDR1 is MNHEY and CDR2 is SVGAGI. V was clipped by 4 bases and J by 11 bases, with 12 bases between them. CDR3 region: CASSSTTGQQFF. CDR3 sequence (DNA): TGTGCCAGCAGTTCCACGACAGGCCAGCAGTTCTTC.

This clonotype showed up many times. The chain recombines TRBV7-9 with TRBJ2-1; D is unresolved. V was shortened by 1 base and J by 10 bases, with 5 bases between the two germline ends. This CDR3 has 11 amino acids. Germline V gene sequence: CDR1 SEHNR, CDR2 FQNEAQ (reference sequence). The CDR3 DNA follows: TGTGCCAGCAGCTTAGATTTGGAGCAGTTCTTC. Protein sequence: CASSLDLEQFF. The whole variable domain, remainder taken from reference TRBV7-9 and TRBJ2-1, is DTGVSQNPRHKITKRGQNVTFRCDPISEHNRLYWYRQTLGQGPEFLTYFQNEAQLEKSRLLSDRFSAERPKGSFSTLEIQRTEQGDSAMYLCASSLDLEQFFGPGTRLTVL.

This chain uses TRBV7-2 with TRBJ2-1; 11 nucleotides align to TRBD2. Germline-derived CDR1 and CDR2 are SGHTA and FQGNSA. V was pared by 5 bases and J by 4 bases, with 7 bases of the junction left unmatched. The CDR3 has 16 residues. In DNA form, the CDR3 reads TGTGCCAGCAGCCTGGGACTAGCGGTGGAGTACAATGAGCAGTTCTTC. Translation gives CASSLGLAVEYNEQFF.

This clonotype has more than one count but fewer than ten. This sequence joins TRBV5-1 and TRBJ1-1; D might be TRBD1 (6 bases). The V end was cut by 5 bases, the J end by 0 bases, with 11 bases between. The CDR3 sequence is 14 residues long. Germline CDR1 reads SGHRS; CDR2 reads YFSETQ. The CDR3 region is CASRRTEMNTEAFF. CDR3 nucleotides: TGCGCCAGCAGAAGGACAGAGATGAACACTGAAGCTTTCTTT.

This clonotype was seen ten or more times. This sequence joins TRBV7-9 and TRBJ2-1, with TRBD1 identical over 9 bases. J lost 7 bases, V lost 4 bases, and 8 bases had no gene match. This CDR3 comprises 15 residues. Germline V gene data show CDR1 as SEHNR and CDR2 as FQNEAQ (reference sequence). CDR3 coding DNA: TGTGCCAGCAGCTCACCCGGGACAGGGAAGAATGAGCAGTTCTTC. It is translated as CASSSPGTGKNEQFF. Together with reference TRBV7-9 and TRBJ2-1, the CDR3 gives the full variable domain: DTGVSQNPRHKITKRGQNVTFRCDPISEHNRLYWYRQTLGQGPEFLTYFQNEAQLEKSRLLSDRFSAERPKGSFSTLEIQRTEQGDSAMYLCASSSPGTGKNEQFFGPGTRLTVL.

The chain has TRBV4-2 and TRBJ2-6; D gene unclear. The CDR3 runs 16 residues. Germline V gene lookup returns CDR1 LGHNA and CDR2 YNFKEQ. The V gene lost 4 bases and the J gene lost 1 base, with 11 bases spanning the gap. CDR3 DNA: TGTGCCAGCAGCCCTCAAACGGTGTCTGGGGCCAACGTCCTGACTTTC. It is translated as CASSPQTVSGANVLTF.

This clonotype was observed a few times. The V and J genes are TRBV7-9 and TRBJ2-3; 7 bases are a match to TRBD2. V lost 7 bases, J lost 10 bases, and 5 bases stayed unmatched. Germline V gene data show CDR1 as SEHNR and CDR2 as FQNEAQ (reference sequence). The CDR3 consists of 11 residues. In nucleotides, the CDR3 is TGTGCCAGCAACAGCGGGAATGCGCAGTATTTT. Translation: CASNSGNAQYF.

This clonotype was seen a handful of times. The CDR3 DNA reads as TGTGCCAGCAGTTACGTCCGTAACGACCAGTTCTTC. Translated, it gives CASSYVRNDQFF. The chain couples TRBV6-2 or TRBV6-3 to TRBJ2-1; no clear D gene. From germline, CDR1 is MNHEY and CDR2 SVGEGT. The CDR3 is 12 residues long. Between the trimmed V and J ends, which lost 2 bases and 13 bases, there was a span of 12 bases.

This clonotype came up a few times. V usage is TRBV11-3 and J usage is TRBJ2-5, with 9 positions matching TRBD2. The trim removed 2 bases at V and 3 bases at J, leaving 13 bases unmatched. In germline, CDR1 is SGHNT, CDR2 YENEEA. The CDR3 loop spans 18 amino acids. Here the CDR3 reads CASSLWRSISGREETQYF. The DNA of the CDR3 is TGTGCCAGCAGCTTATGGCGAAGCATTAGCGGGAGAGAAGAGACCCAGTACTTC.

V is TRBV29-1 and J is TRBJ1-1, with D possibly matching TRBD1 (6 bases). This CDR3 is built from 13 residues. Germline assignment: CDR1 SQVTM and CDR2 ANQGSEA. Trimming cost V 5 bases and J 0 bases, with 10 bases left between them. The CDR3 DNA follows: TGCAGCGTTCAGGACAGCATGAACACTGAAGCTTTCTTT. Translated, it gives CSVQDSMNTEAFF.

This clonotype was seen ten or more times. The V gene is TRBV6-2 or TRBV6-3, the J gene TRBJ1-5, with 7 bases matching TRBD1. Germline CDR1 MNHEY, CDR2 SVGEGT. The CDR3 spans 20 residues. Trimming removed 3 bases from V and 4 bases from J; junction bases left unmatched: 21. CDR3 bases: TGTGCCAGCAGTTATAGGCATACCGCCCCGGGCGACAGGGTGAATCAGCCCCAGCATTTT. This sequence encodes CASSYRHTAPGDRVNQPQHF.

CDR3 residues: CASSLRGAGSPNEQFF. The CDR3 bases are TGTGCCAGCAGCTTAAGGGGGGCGGGATCGCCCAATGAGCAGTTCTTC. This chain links TRBV11-2 with TRBJ2-1, with D perhaps assigned TRBD1 or TRBD2 (6 bases each). Germline CDR1 is SGHAT and CDR2 is FQNNGV. CDR3 length equals 16 residues. V was trimmed by 2 bases and J by 6 bases, leaving 17 bases between them.

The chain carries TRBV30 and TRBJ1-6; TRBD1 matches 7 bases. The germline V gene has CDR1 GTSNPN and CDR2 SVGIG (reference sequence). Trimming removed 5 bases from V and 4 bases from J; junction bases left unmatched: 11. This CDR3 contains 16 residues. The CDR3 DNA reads TGTGCCTGGGGGGGACAGTCCGCCATGTATAATTCACCCCTCCACTTT. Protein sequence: CAWGGQSAMYNSPLHF. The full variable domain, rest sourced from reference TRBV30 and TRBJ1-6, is SQTIHQWPATLVQPVGSPLSLECTVEGTSNPNLYWYRQAAGRGLQLLFYSVGIGQISSEVPQNLSASRPQDRQFILSSKKLLLSDSGFYLCAWGGQSAMYNSPLHFGNGTRLTVT.

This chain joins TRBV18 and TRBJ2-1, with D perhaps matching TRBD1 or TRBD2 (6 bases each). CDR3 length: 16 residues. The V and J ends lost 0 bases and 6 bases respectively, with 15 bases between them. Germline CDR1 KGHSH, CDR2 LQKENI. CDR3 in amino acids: CASSPPTGAVGNEQFF. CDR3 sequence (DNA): TGTGCCAGCTCACCACCCACGGGGGCGGTGGGCAATGAGCAGTTCTTC.

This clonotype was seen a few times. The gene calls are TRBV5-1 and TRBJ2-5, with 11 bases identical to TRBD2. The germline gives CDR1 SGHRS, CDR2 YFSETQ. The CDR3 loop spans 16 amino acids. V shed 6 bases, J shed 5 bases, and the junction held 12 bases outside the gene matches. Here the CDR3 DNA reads TGCGCCAGCACCTCATTAGGACTAGCGGGTCCGGAGACCCAGTACTTC. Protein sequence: CASTSLGLAGPETQYF.